The T cell receptor (beta chain) described here comes from a study of T cell repertoires in cytomegalovirus infection. In the study overall: Both CMV infection and a matching HLA type were indicated by public TCR beta signatures.

TCRdb used MiXCR to reprocess the reads, holding one entry per CDR3 protein. The profile shows 310,000 or so distinct CDR3 sequences, roughly 25% of them singletons. On this clonotype: Its specificity is not known.

Germline V gene sequence: CDR1 SGHAT, CDR2 FQNNGV. Trimming cost V 6 bases and J 3 bases, with 9 bases left between them. The CDR3 totals 13 residues. Study-wide points: In two of eight donors, the top clonotype was HLA-C-restricted CMV-specific. Frequencies of public TCR beta families were cumulated, and this identified carriers of CMV plus the relevant HLA.

The sample was PBMCs. This clonotype was sampled from a human donor in good health (CMV status not recorded). Some clones in this sample may be carry-over from other donors' samples. The V gene is TRBV11-2, the J gene TRBJ2-1; maybe TRBD1 (5 bases). The CDR3: CASRFDSYNEQFF. The CDR3 region has the DNA TGTGCCAGCAGGTTCGACAGCTACAATGAGCAGTTCTTC.